These 26 T cell receptor beta chains originate from one sample sequenced in a study of response to subunit inactivated influenza vaccine (dated by TCRdb to the late 2010s). The library was obtained by RT-PCR. TCRdb names Illumina HiSeq 2500 as the instrument used. Clones were called with MiXCR by TCRdb after fastp trimmed the public reads at Q25, and only in-frame beta chains were retained. When rows share a CDR3 protein, they turn into one entry using the most common DNA and genes. This sample comprises hundreds of thousands of distinct CDR3 sequences, about 7.6% of them detected only once. The biggest ten clones account for approximately 12% of the sample. Here the sequenced sample was PBMCs from blood, taken less than 30 months after vaccination. The receptor source for this set is a man in his fifties or sixties who received an inactivated influenza vaccine. Donor details come from another sample of the same person, matched by shared clones.

This clonotype was detected ten times or more. The gene calls are TRBV6-5 and TRBJ2-3; TRBD2 matches at 9 bases. The CDR3 contains 16 residues. V gave up 0 bases and J gave up 2 bases; unmatched junction bases: 3. The V gene's germline CDR1 is MNHEY and CDR2 SVGAGI. The CDR3 DNA reads TGTGCCAGCAGTTACTCGACTAGCGGAAACACAGATACGCAGTATTTT. It is translated as CASSYSTSGNTDTQYF.

The J gene is TRBJ2-2, the V gene TRBV7-2; 8 bases line up with TRBD1. Germline assignment: CDR1 SGHTA and CDR2 FQGNSA. The trim removed 5 bases at V and 12 bases at J, leaving 8 bases unmatched. The CDR3 length is 13 residues. The CDR3 spells CASSTGQATKLFF. Here the CDR3 DNA reads TGTGCCAGCAGCACGGGACAGGCGACCAAGCTGTTTTTT.

This clonotype was seen many times. The genes are TRBV20-1 and TRBJ2-3; 7 nucleotides align to TRBD2. CDR3 size: 16 residues. After removal of 5 bases from V and 1 base from J, the junction contained 12 bases not matched to a gene. Germline CDR1 is DFQATT and CDR2 is SNEGSKA (reference sequence). CDR3 in DNA: TGCAGTGCTCCGGTCGGAGTAGGGAGGGGCACAGATACGCAGTATTTT. This translates into CSAPVGVGRGTDTQYF.

V and J are TRBV24-1 and TRBJ1-2; a weak D match, TRBD1 (5 bases). Germline V CDR1 and CDR2: KGHDR, SFDVKD. The CDR3 covers 15 residues. V shed 3 bases and J shed 6 bases, with 16 bases lying between them. The CDR3 sequence: CATSDGGTLIHGYTF. Written as DNA, the CDR3 is TGTGCCACCAGTGATGGCGGGACTTTGATCCATGGCTACACCTTC.

The CDR3 DNA follows: TGTGCCAGCAGCCAAGGCGGGACAGGGAAAGAGACCCAGTACTTC. Protein sequence: CASSQGGTGKETQYF. The chain combines TRBV3-1 with TRBJ2-5; TRBD1 matches 9 bases. The CDR3 totals 15 residues. Germline V gene lookup returns CDR1 LGHDT and CDR2 YNNKEL (reference sequence). With V trimmed by 1 base and J by 3 bases, 3 bases remained unmatched.

This clonotype showed up many times. This sequence joins TRBV5-6 and TRBJ2-7, with unresolved D. This CDR3 spans 14 amino acids. Germline V gene lookup returns CDR1 SGHDT and CDR2 YYEEEE. V dropped 2 bases and J dropped 5 bases, with 14 bases sitting between them. The CDR3 loop reads CASSLDISSDEQYF. The CDR3, as DNA: TGTGCCAGCAGCTTAGACATAAGTTCCGACGAGCAGTACTTC.

This clonotype was recorded many times. This chain uses TRBV28 with TRBJ2-3; TRBD2 matches 8 bases. Germline trimming cut 4 bases from V and 0 bases from J; bases unmatched to any gene: 21. The CDR3 is 21 residues long. CDR1 MDHEN and CDR2 SYDVKM come from the germline V gene. The CDR3 region has the DNA TGTGCCAGCAGTTCCCCCCTCGGTCTTATGATAGCGGGGCCGAGCACAGATACGCAGTATTTT. Residues: CASSSPLGLMIAGPSTDTQYF.

This chain joins TRBV12-3 or TRBV12-4 and TRBJ2-7; the D gene is possibly TRBD2 (5 bases). This CDR3 region has 12 residues. V was clipped by 6 bases and J by 3 bases, with 9 bases between them. The CDR3 coding sequence is TGTGCCAGCAGCGCGGGCCGCTACGAGCAGTACTTC. Protein product: CASSAGRYEQYF.

The J gene is TRBJ2-2, the V gene TRBV19, with D possibly being TRBD1 or TRBD2 (5 bases each). Germline assignment: CDR1 LNHDA and CDR2 SQIVND (reference sequence). The CDR3 is made up of 14 amino acids. Trimming cost V 6 bases and J 6 bases, with 14 bases left between them. This CDR3 is CASRILQEAGELFF. DNA for the CDR3: TGTGCCAGTAGGATATTACAGGAGGCCGGGGAGCTGTTTTTT.

This clonotype was picked up a small number of times. The CDR3 here is CASSRPTSGSYNEQFF. CDR3 nucleotide sequence: TGTGCCAGCAGTCGCCCGACTAGCGGGAGCTACAATGAGCAGTTCTTC. This chain uses TRBV6-1 with TRBJ2-1; TRBD2 matches at 12 bases. CDR1 MNHNS and CDR2 SASEGT come from the germline V gene. V trimming: 5 bases; J trimming: 3 bases; junction bases outside the gene matches: 5. The CDR3 runs to 16 residues.

V is TRBV2 and J is TRBJ2-2; D is perhaps TRBD2 (7 bases). Looked up from germline, CDR1 is SNHLY and CDR2 is FYNNEI. Trimming removed 7 bases at V and 3 bases at J, with 15 bases between. The CDR3 is made up of 15 amino acids. The CDR3 DNA is TGTGCCAGCAAGCCGGGGGGCAGATACACCGGGGAGCTGTTTTTT. This codes for CASKPGGRYTGELFF.

This clonotype was seen more than once but under ten times. The J gene is TRBJ2-3, the V gene TRBV13; D is unresolved. This CDR3 is built from 14 residues. V was pared by 0 bases and J by 6 bases, with 10 bases between. Germline CDR1 is PRHDT and CDR2 is FYEKMQ (reference sequence). DNA for the CDR3: TGTGCCAGCAGCTTAGGCCGTCGCGCCGATACGCAGTATTTT. Its protein is CASSLGRRADTQYF. Supplemented by reference TRBV13 and TRBJ2-3, the full variable domain reads AAGVIQSPRHLIKEKRETATLKCYPIPRHDTVYWYQQGPGQDPQFLISFYEKMQSDKGSIPDRFSAQQFSDYHSELNMSSLELGDSALYFCASSLGRRADTQYFGPGTRLTVL.

This clonotype was seen repeatedly, ten times or more. The V and J genes are TRBV6-1 and TRBJ2-7; unclear D gene. Germline V CDR1 and CDR2: MNHNS, SASEGT. Trimming removed 2 bases at V and 3 bases at J, with 5 bases between. CDR3 length: 12 amino acids. The CDR3 bases are TGTGCCAGCAGTGAATTTGGCTACGAGCAGTACTTC. This encodes CASSEFGYEQYF.

The V call is TRBV6-1, the J call TRBJ2-1; the D gene is possibly TRBD1 (6 bases). V lost 5 bases, J lost 6 bases, and 17 bases lay in between. CDR3 length: 15 residues. From germline, CDR1 is MNHNS and CDR2 SASEGT. The CDR3 nucleotides read TGTGCCAGCAGTCGCTTTAACAGGGAGAGCAATGAGCAGTTCTTC. Amino acid sequence: CASSRFNRESNEQFF.

This clonotype has only a few counts. The J gene is TRBJ2-2, the V gene TRBV20-1; 7 positions agree with TRBD2. Germline assignment: CDR1 DFQATT and CDR2 SNEGSKA (reference sequence). This CDR3 contains 14 residues. Unmatched junction bases numbered 6, after V lost 3 bases and J lost 5 bases. The CDR3 sequence is CSASLAGVTGELFF. The CDR3 nucleotides read TGCAGTGCTAGTCTCGCGGGGGTGACCGGGGAGCTGTTTTTT.

This chain links TRBV3-1 with TRBJ2-5; 12 nucleotides line up with TRBD2. Germline V CDR1 and CDR2: LGHDT, YNNKEL (reference sequence). The CDR3 has 15 amino acids. Unmatched junction bases numbered 3, after V lost 4 bases and J lost 3 bases. CDR3 bases: TGTGCCAGCAGCCCTAGACTAGCGGGAGAAGAGACCCAGTACTTC. It encodes CASSPRLAGEETQYF.

The table lists this clonotype with a few counts. The J gene is TRBJ2-7, the V gene TRBV29-1; no clear D. Deletions cut 1 base from V and 2 bases from J, with 6 bases between. Germline-derived CDR1 and CDR2 are SQVTM and ANQGSEA. This CDR3 has 12 amino acids. The CDR3 DNA sequence: TGCAGCGTTGAAGGGATGACCTACGAGCAGTACTTC. Protein product: CSVEGMTYEQYF.

The chain employs TRBV20-1 and TRBJ2-3; D is possibly TRBD1 or TRBD2 (5 bases each). Germline CDR1 and CDR2: DFQATT and SNEGSKA (reference sequence). The CDR3 has 14 residues. The germline V and J ends were trimmed by 5 bases and 0 bases, with 12 bases remaining between them. The CDR3 sequence: CSAVPGPSTDTQYF. DNA for the CDR3: TGCAGTGCTGTACCGGGACCTAGCACAGATACGCAGTATTTT.

The chain is built from TRBV4-3 and TRBJ2-2; D is ambiguous. CDR1 is LGHNA and CDR2 is YSLEER in the germline V gene. Deletions cut 0 bases from V and 4 bases from J, with 9 bases between. This CDR3 region has 15 residues. The chain's CDR3 is CASSQEPQLTGELFF. The DNA of the CDR3 is TGCGCCAGCAGCCAAGAACCGCAGCTCACCGGGGAGCTGTTTTTT.

This clonotype was seen ten or more times. The DNA for the CDR3 is TGCGCCAGCAGCTTGGACGGTTATAACTATGGCTACACCTTC. Its protein product is CASSLDGYNYGYTF. The chain couples TRBV5-1 to TRBJ1-2; D gene unclear. Trimming pared 0 bases from V and 1 base from J, leaving 7 bases between. The germline gives CDR1 SGHRS, CDR2 YFSETQ. This CDR3 is built from 14 residues.

The chain uses TRBV7-2 and TRBJ2-3; possible D gene TRBD2, 5 bases. Germline V gene lookup returns CDR1 SGHTA and CDR2 FQGNSA. V lost 7 bases, J lost 3 bases, and 14 bases lay in between. The CDR3 is 14 amino acids. The CDR3 here is CASNPRGPTDTQYF. The CDR3, as DNA: TGTGCCAGCAACCCGCGAGGGCCGACAGATACGCAGTATTTT. The full variable domain, its missing parts supplied by reference TRBV7-2 and TRBJ2-3, is GAGVSQSPSNKVTEKGKDVELRCDPISGHTALYWYRQSLGQGLEFLIYFQGNSAPDKSGLPSDRFSAERTGGSVSTLTIQRTQQEDSAVYLCASNPRGPTDTQYFGPGTRLTVL.

The J gene is TRBJ2-1, the V gene TRBV20-1, with 9 bases aligning to TRBD1. Germline trimming cut 0 bases from V and 10 bases from J; bases unmatched to any gene: 7. The CDR3 consists of 14 residues. Looked up from germline, CDR1 is DFQATT and CDR2 is SNEGSKA (reference sequence). Here the CDR3 DNA reads TGCAGTGCTAGAGATGGGACAGGGCCTCAGGAGCAGTTCTTC. Residues: CSARDGTGPQEQFF.

This clonotype has ten or more counts. The V and J genes are TRBV20-1 and TRBJ2-5; D not resolved. The CDR3 covers 14 residues. CDR1 is DFQATT, CDR2 SNEGSKA, per germline (reference sequence). V shed 1 base and J shed 1 base, with 10 bases lying between them. This chain's CDR3 is CSARAPRTQETQYF. The CDR3 nucleotides are TGCAGTGCTAGAGCTCCGCGGACCCAAGAGACCCAGTACTTC.

This clonotype was seen only once. The V gene is TRBV6-2 or TRBV6-3, the J gene TRBJ1-1; the match to TRBD1 covers 7 bases. The CDR3 sequence is 12 residues long. V shed 5 bases, J shed 6 bases, and the junction held 3 bases outside the gene matches. CDR1 and CDR2 (germline): MNHEY, SVGEGT. The CDR3 spells CASSETGSEAFF. In DNA form, the CDR3 reads TGTGCCAGCAGTGAGACAGGGTCTGAAGCTTTCTTT.

The V call is TRBV2, the J call TRBJ2-1, with no clear D. The CDR3 is made up of 14 amino acids. CDR1 is SNHLY, CDR2 FYNNEI, per germline. The V end lost 4 bases, the J end lost 1 base, and 8 bases lay between the germline ends. CDR3 nucleotides: TGTGCCAGCAGTGCACTCCATTCCTACAATGAGCAGTTCTTC. It translates to CASSALHSYNEQFF.

This clonotype was observed a few times. The chain carries TRBV20-1 and TRBJ2-2, with TRBD2 matching 9 bases. The CDR3 sequence is 15 residues long. Per germline, CDR1 DFQATT and CDR2 SNEGSKA (reference sequence). The junction had 5 bases not matched to a gene; V was cut back by 5 bases and J by 1 base. DNA of the CDR3: TGCAGTGCTCCTGCTAGCGGGGTGAACACCGGGGAGCTGTTTTTT. This translates into CSAPASGVNTGELFF.